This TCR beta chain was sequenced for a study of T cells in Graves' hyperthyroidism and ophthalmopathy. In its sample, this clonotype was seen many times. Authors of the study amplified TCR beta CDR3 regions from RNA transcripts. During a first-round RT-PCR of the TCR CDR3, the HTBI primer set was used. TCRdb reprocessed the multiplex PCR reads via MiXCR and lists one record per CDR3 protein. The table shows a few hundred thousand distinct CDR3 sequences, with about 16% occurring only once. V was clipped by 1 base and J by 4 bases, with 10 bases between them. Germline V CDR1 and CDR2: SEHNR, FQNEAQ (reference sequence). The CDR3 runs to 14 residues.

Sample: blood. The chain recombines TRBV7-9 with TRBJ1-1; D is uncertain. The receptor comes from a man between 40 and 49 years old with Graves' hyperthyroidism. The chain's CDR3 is CASSLDRWGTEAFF. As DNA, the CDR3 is TGTGCCAGCAGCTTAGATCGGTGGGGCACTGAAGCTTTCTTT.